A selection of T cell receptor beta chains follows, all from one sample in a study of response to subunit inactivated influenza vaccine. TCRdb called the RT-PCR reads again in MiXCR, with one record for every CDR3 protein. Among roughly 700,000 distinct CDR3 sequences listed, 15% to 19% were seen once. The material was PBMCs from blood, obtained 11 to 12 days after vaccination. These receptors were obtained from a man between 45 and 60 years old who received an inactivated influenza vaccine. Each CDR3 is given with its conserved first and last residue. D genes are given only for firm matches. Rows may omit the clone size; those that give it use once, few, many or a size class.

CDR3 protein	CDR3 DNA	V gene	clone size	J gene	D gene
CASSLSTSFADTQYF	TGTGCCAGCAGCTTATCGACTAGCTTCGCAGATACGCAGTATTTT	TRBV7-2	NA	TRBJ2-3	TRBD2
CSVAPGVQETQYF	TGCAGCGTTGCTCCGGGGGTCCAAGAGACCCAGTACTTC	TRBV29-1	NA	TRBJ2-5	NA
CASSPGTGIVDEQYF	TGTGCCAGCTCACCGGGGACAGGGATCGTGGACGAGCAGTACTTC	TRBV18	NA	TRBJ2-7	TRBD1
CSADKSRVNRRWNEQFF	TGCAGTGCTGATAAGTCCAGGGTGAACCGGAGATGGAATGAGCAGTTCTTC	TRBV20-1	few	TRBJ2-1	NA
CASSTAGIHEQYF	TGTGCCAGCTCCACAGCAGGGATCCACGAGCAGTACTTC	TRBV7-9	few	TRBJ2-7	NA
CASSPWTRSNTGELFF	TGTGCCAGCAGCCCCTGGACAAGATCGAACACCGGGGAGCTGTTTTTT	TRBV12-3/TRBV12-4	NA	TRBJ2-2	NA
CSARAGTGGLLAKNIQYF	TGCAGTGCTAGGGCAGGGACAGGGGGACTTCTCGCCAAAAACATTCAGTACTTC	TRBV20-1	NA	TRBJ2-4	TRBD1
CASSWVAENTGELFF	TGTGCCAGCAGCTGGGTAGCGGAGAACACCGGGGAGCTGTTTTTT	TRBV7-9	few	TRBJ2-2	NA
CSASPGRMIEQYF	TGCAGTGCTAGTCCAGGGAGGATGATCGAGCAGTACTTC	TRBV20-1	NA	TRBJ2-7	NA
CASSLVAGGLNEQFF	TGTGCCAGCAGCTTAGTGGCGGGGGGACTCAATGAGCAGTTCTTC	TRBV11-2	NA	TRBJ2-1	TRBD2
CAISESLVGKNIQYF	TGTGCCATCAGTGAGTCTCTCGTGGGCAAAAACATTCAGTACTTC	TRBV10-3	few	TRBJ2-4	NA
CASSLTWDVDTQYF	TGTGCCAGCAGCCTTACCTGGGATGTAGATACGCAGTATTTT	TRBV7-2	NA	TRBJ2-3	NA
CASSQGTMIRETQYF	TGTGCCAGCAGCCAAGGGACCATGATTAGAGAGACCCAGTACTTC	TRBV3-1	NA	TRBJ2-5	NA
CASSLGTVLTPVAAFF	TGTGCCAGCAGCTTGGGGACGGTCCTAACCCCCGTGGCAGCTTTCTTT	TRBV7-8	NA	TRBJ1-1	NA
CASSKGAGEAKNIQYF	TGTGCCAGCAGCAAAGGGGCGGGAGAGGCCAAAAACATTCAGTACTTC	TRBV21-1	NA	TRBJ2-4	NA
CAISESPGYNYGYTF	TGTGCCATCAGTGAGTCGCCAGGATATAACTATGGCTACACCTTC	TRBV10-3	many	TRBJ1-2	NA
CASRPGNQETQYF	TGCGCCAGCAGACCGGGGAACCAAGAGACCCAGTACTTC	TRBV5-1	many	TRBJ2-5	NA
CASSQGLLGTEAFF	TGTGCCAGCAGCCAAGGACTCCTGGGCACTGAAGCTTTCTTT	TRBV3-1	few	TRBJ1-1	NA
CASLSYGYTF	TGTGCCAGCCTCTCCTATGGCTACACCTTT	TRBV6-6	few	TRBJ1-2	NA
CASSFGTWSPLHF	TGTGCCAGCAGTTTCGGGACTTGGTCACCCCTCCACTTT	TRBV27	NA	TRBJ1-6	NA
CASSFWTGVGETQYF	TGTGCCAGCAGCTTCTGGACAGGGGTGGGAGAGACCCAGTACTTC	TRBV7-2	many	TRBJ2-5	TRBD1
CSAVDRGLRTEAFF	TGCAGTGCTGTCGACAGGGGGCTCCGCACTGAAGCTTTCTTT	TRBV20-1	few	TRBJ1-1	TRBD1
CSARQGEITEAFF	TGCAGCGCCCGACAGGGGGAGATCACTGAAGCTTTCTTT	TRBV29-1	NA	TRBJ1-1	TRBD1
CASSQGPGGQETQYF	TGTGCCAGCAGCCAAGGGCCGGGGGGGCAAGAGACCCAGTACTTC	TRBV7-8	few	TRBJ2-5	TRBD2
CASSESSGRVYEQYF	TGTGCCAGCAGTGAAAGTTCGGGCAGGGTCTACGAGCAGTACTTC	TRBV2	few	TRBJ2-7	NA
CASITWRGPYNEQFF	TGTGCCAGCATCACTTGGAGGGGCCCCTACAATGAGCAGTTCTTC	TRBV11-2	NA	TRBJ2-1	NA
CSAQGGETQYF	TGCAGTGCGCAGGGAGGAGAGACCCAGTACTTC	TRBV20-1	few	TRBJ2-5	NA
CASKPGLNSPLHF	TGTGCCAGCAAGCCAGGACTAAATTCACCCCTCCACTTT	TRBV6-1	NA	TRBJ1-6	NA
CASKSRPYNSPLHF	TGTGCCAGCAAAAGTCGGCCCTATAATTCACCCCTCCACTTT	TRBV12-3/TRBV12-4	few	TRBJ1-6	NA
CASSLEMRAKNIQYF	TGCGCCAGCAGCTTGGAAATGAGAGCCAAAAACATTCAGTACTTC	TRBV5-1	few	TRBJ2-4	NA
CASSWPSFNEQFF	TGTGCCAGCAGTTGGCCCTCGTTCAATGAGCAGTTCTTC	TRBV12-3/TRBV12-4	few	TRBJ2-1	NA
CASSIDAGSYEQYF	TGTGCCAGTAGTATCGATGCGGGATCCTACGAGCAGTACTTC	TRBV19	few	TRBJ2-7	NA
CASSAHMSSYNEQFF	TGCGCCAGCAGCGCTCACATGAGCTCCTACAATGAGCAGTTCTTC	TRBV5-1	NA	TRBJ2-1	NA
CASSQGQVYSGANVLTF	TGCGCCAGCAGCCAGGGACAGGTCTACTCTGGGGCCAACGTCCTGACTTTC	TRBV4-1	NA	TRBJ2-6	TRBD1
CSVPREETQYF	TGCAGCGTTCCGCGGGAAGAGACCCAGTACTTC	TRBV29-1	many	TRBJ2-5	NA
CASSPGTSGLQETQYF	TGTGCCAGCAGCCCCGGGACTAGCGGGCTCCAAGAGACCCAGTACTTC	TRBV11-3	NA	TRBJ2-5	TRBD2
CASSSDLDTNNSPLHF	TGTGCCAGCAGTTCCGATCTGGACACCAATAATTCACCCCTCCACTTT	TRBV12-3/TRBV12-4	many	TRBJ1-6	NA
CASRGLADEQYF	TGTGCCAGCAGGGGACTAGCGGATGAGCAGTACTTC	TRBV6-5	few	TRBJ2-7	TRBD2